These 26 T cell receptor beta chains were sequenced from one sample in a study of T cell clones after liver transplantation. Sequencing used immunoSEQ multiplex PCR; TCRdb keeps in-frame clones, though not all of them. The sample has 45,000 to 60,000 clones; about four fifths are singletons. Material: CD4+ T cells from blood, obtained before liver transplant. All receptors come from a human donor who received a liver transplant.

This rearrangement joins TRBV18 to TRBJ1-4, with D possibly being TRBD1 (5 bases). Germline values: CDR1 KGHSH, CDR2 LQKENI. Trimming pared 4 bases from V and 5 bases from J, leaving 11 bases between. The CDR3 runs 14 residues. CDR3 bases: TGTGCCAGCTCACTGGGGACGGAGAATGAAAAACTGTTTTTT. It yields the protein CASSLGTENEKLFF.

The chain has TRBV6-1 and TRBJ2-1, with D perhaps TRBD1 or TRBD2 (5 bases each). V lost 2 bases and J 0 bases, leaving 26 bases between the germline ends. The germline gives CDR1 MNHNS, CDR2 SASEGT. The CDR3 spans 21 residues. The DNA for the CDR3 is TGTGCCAGCAGTGAATTTTGGCCAGGGAGTGGGATCCGGGGCTCCTACAATGAGCAGTTCTTC. Its protein product is CASSEFWPGSGIRGSYNEQFF.

This clone was seen only once. The chain employs TRBV19 and TRBJ2-5; 11 bases line up with TRBD2. Germline CDR1 and CDR2: LNHDA and SQIVND (reference sequence). CDR3 length equals 15 residues. Losses at the gene ends were 6 bases for V and 2 bases for J; bases not matched to a gene: 5. CDR3 sequence (DNA): TGTGCCAGTAGGGCTAGCGGGAGGCCTCAAGAGACCCAGTACTTC. This encodes CASRASGRPQETQYF.

This clone has just one count. This chain links TRBV29-1 with TRBJ1-4, with 7 bases aligning to TRBD1. CDR3 length: 13 amino acids. CDR1 is SQVTM, CDR2 ANQGSEA, per germline. V shed 7 bases, J shed 7 bases, and the junction held 9 bases outside the gene matches. CDR3 sequence (DNA): TGCAGCGCCAAACAGGGGCGGGGTGAAAAACTGTTTTTT. Translating it yields CSAKQGRGEKLFF. Full variable domain (outside the CDR3, taken from reference TRBV29-1 and TRBJ1-4): SAVISQKPSRDICQRGTSLTIQCQVDSQVTMMFWYRQQPGQSLTLIATANQGSEATYESGFVIDKFPISRPNLTFSTLTVSNMSPEDSSIYLCSAKQGRGEKLFFGSGTQLSVL.

V gene TRBV2 combines with J gene TRBJ2-4; 11 nucleotides agree with TRBD1. This CDR3 has 15 residues. The ends lost 6 bases at V and 7 bases at J; junction bases unmatched: 8. Germline loops: CDR1 SNHLY, CDR2 FYNNEI. The CDR3 spells CASSLGQGALNIQYF. The CDR3 DNA reads TGTGCCAGCAGCCTAGGACAGGGGGCGCTGAACATTCAGTACTTC.

In this sample, this clone turned up a few times. The chain recombines TRBV4-1 with TRBJ1-2, with D tentatively TRBD1 (5 bases). Germline lookup yields CDR1 MGHRA and CDR2 YSYEKL. The CDR3 length is 13 residues. Trimming removed 0 bases from V and 8 bases from J, with 10 bases in between. This CDR3 is CASSQDVQGGYTF. As DNA, the CDR3 is TGCGCCAGCAGCCAAGATGTTCAGGGAGGCTACACCTTC.

This clone appeared once. The gene calls are TRBV7-3 and TRBJ1-5; D uncertain. Germline lookup yields CDR1 SGHTA and CDR2 FQGTGA. V lost 3 bases and J 8 bases, leaving 11 bases between the germline ends. The CDR3 extends over 13 amino acids. In DNA form, the CDR3 reads TGTGCCAGCAGCTTGGACCACGGTAAGCCCCAGCATTTT. Translated: CASSLDHGKPQHF.

This chain joins TRBV6-1 and TRBJ1-1, with a tentative D call TRBD1 (6 bases). The V end lost 4 bases, the J end lost 11 bases, and 17 bases lay between the germline ends. The CDR3 runs 13 residues. Germline-derived CDR1 and CDR2 are MNHNS and SASEGT. CDR3 in amino acids: CASSAFLRGMAFF. DNA for the CDR3: TGTGCCAGCAGTGCCTTCTTGAGGGGGATGGCTTTCTTT.

The chain uses TRBV5-1 and TRBJ2-3; 7 bases are a match to TRBD2. The CDR3 has 16 amino acids. Per the germline V gene, CDR1 is SGHRS and CDR2 is YFSETQ. Unmatched junction bases numbered 8, after V lost 4 bases and J lost 0 bases. CDR3 bases: TGCGCCAGCAGCAGTATGACTAGCTCTAGCACAGATACGCAGTATTTT. This encodes CASSSMTSSSTDTQYF.

J is TRBJ2-7 and V is TRBV28; a weak D match, TRBD2 (6 bases). The V end was cut by 8 bases, the J end by 0 bases, with 14 bases between. CDR1 is MDHEN and CDR2 is SYDVKM in the germline V gene. CDR3 length: 14 amino acids. This CDR3 reads CASQAGQHSYEQYF. The CDR3 DNA reads as TGTGCCAGCCAAGCGGGCCAGCACTCCTACGAGCAGTACTTC.

The V call is TRBV19, the J call TRBJ1-5, with a weak D call TRBD1 (5 bases). The V gene lost 6 bases and the J gene lost 2 bases, with 14 bases spanning the gap. Germline V gene sequence: CDR1 LNHDA, CDR2 SQIVND (reference sequence). The CDR3 is 15 amino acids. The CDR3 is CASSLWRGGNQPQHF. For the CDR3, the DNA is TGTGCCAGTAGCCTGTGGCGGGGGGGCAATCAGCCCCAGCATTTT.

The rearrangement joins TRBV6-5 to TRBJ1-6; maybe TRBD1 (6 bases). Germline lookup yields CDR1 MNHEY and CDR2 SVGAGI. The V end was cut by 5 bases, the J end by 5 bases, with 13 bases between. The CDR3 loop spans 15 amino acids. The CDR3 nucleotides are TGTGCCAGCAGTCGCGGACAGACCCATAATTCACCCCTCCACTTT. Its translation: CASSRGQTHNSPLHF.

CDR3 in DNA: TGTGCCAGCAGCTTAGCGCAGGGGGCGGCCTCCAATGAGCAGTTCTTC. Its protein product is CASSLAQGAASNEQFF. V usage is TRBV7-8 and J usage is TRBJ2-1; TRBD1 matches at 8 bases. The CDR3 runs to 16 residues. Germline CDR1 is SGHVS and CDR2 is FQNEAQ. V shed 0 bases and J 6 bases; nucleotides not matched to a gene: 7.

V and J are TRBV19 and TRBJ1-1; 9 bases match TRBD1. Germline CDR1 LNHDA, CDR2 SQIVND (reference sequence). The length of the CDR3 is 15 residues. J gave up 9 bases and V 7 bases, and 15 bases lay outside the gene matches. The CDR3 reads CASKTGTGSPGKAFF. DNA of the CDR3: TGTGCCAGTAAGACCGGGACAGGGTCCCCGGGAAAAGCTTTCTTT.

On this clone itself: The same CDR3 is also encoded by other DNA sequences in this sample. The chain employs TRBV29-1 and TRBJ2-2, with D perhaps matching TRBD2 (5 bases). V lost 1 base and J 7 bases, leaving 10 bases between the germline ends. Germline V gene sequence: CDR1 SQVTM, CDR2 ANQGSEA. This CDR3 spans 13 amino acids. CDR3 coding DNA: TGCAGCGTTGAAGGGACTGGGTACGGGGAGCTGTTTTTT. Its protein product is CSVEGTGYGELFF.

This clone was seen once. The V and J genes are TRBV5-1 and TRBJ2-7; the match to TRBD2 covers 12 bases. Trimming cost V 6 bases and J 5 bases; bases outside gene matches: 6. Germline CDR1 and CDR2: SGHRS and YFSETQ. The CDR3 contains 14 residues. CDR3 in amino acids: CASNRASGRDEQYF. CDR3 DNA: TGCGCCAGCAATAGGGCTAGCGGGAGGGACGAGCAGTACTTC.

This chain links TRBV6-1 with TRBJ2-1, with D uncertain. CDR3 size: 12 residues. Germline loops: CDR1 MNHNS, CDR2 SASEGT. With 6 bases removed from V and 6 bases from J, the gap between germline ends came to 9 bases. The CDR3 region is CASRRASNEQFF. The CDR3, as DNA: TGTGCCAGCAGACGGGCCTCCAATGAGCAGTTCTTC.

This chain links TRBV11-2 with TRBJ1-4; weak D call: TRBD1 (6 bases). The CDR3 runs to 15 residues. Germline V gene data show CDR1 as SGHAT and CDR2 as FQNNGV. The V and J ends lost 5 bases and 5 bases respectively, with 15 bases between them. CDR3 DNA: TGTGCCAGCAGCCCCCCCGGGGGGCAAAATGAAAAACTGTTTTTT. It yields the protein CASSPPGGQNEKLFF. The full variable domain, with the rest looked up from reference TRBV11-2 and TRBJ1-4, is EAGVAQSPRYKIIEKRQSVAFWCNPISGHATLYWYQQILGQGPKLLIQFQNNGVVDDSQLPKDRFSAERLKGVDSTLKIQPAKLEDSAVYLCASSPPGGQNEKLFFGSGTQLSVL.

The sample holds one count of this clone. The rearrangement uses TRBV7-3 and TRBJ1-2, with 9 bases identical to TRBD1. Germline V lookup: CDR1 SGHTA, CDR2 FQGTGA. The CDR3 has 13 amino acids. J gave up 4 bases and V 5 bases, and 2 bases lay outside the gene matches. The CDR3 DNA sequence: TGTGCCAGCAGCGAACAGGGGGCCTATGGCTACACCTTC. Translation gives CASSEQGAYGYTF.

This clone was seen a single time. J is TRBJ1-2 and V is TRBV4-2, with D unclear. Between the trimmed V and J ends, which lost 3 bases and 0 bases, there was a span of 11 bases. Germline V gives CDR1 LGHNA, CDR2 YNFKEQ. The CDR3 consists of 15 residues. In nucleotides, the CDR3 is TGTGCCAGCAGCCACCCCGCAGATTCTAACTATGGCTACACCTTC. Encoded protein: CASSHPADSNYGYTF.

The V gene is TRBV28, the J gene TRBJ2-3, with 9 bases fitting TRBD1. The CDR3 has 14 amino acids. Per germline, CDR1 MDHEN and CDR2 SYDVKM. V was clipped by 6 bases and J by 6 bases; unmatched bases: 7. The CDR3 sequence: CASSRGQGLDTQYF. CDR3 nucleotides: TGTGCCAGCAGCAGAGGACAGGGGCTTGATACGCAGTATTTT.

V is TRBV12-1 and J is TRBJ1-2. TRBV12-1 counts as a pseudogene. The CDR3 is 15 residues long. CDR3 sequence reads: CASSRPVREDYGYTF. As DNA, the CDR3 is TGTGCCAGCAGCCGGCCCGTCCGGGAGGATTATGGCTACACCTTC.

The chain uses TRBV12-5 and TRBJ2-1; tentatively, D is TRBD2 (6 bases). This CDR3 is built from 21 residues. The V end lost 5 bases, the J end lost 0 bases, and 29 bases lay between the germline ends. Germline CDR1 LGHNT, CDR2 FRNRAP. The CDR3 bases are TGTGCTAGTGGTATAGATACCGGGACTGGCGCTCTAAGATTCTCCTACAATGAGCAGTTCTTC. Its translation: CASGIDTGTGALRFSYNEQFF. Variable domain in full (rest from reference TRBV12-5 and TRBJ2-1): DARVTQTPRHKVTEMGQEVTMRCQPILGHNTVFWYRQTMMQGLELLAYFRNRAPLDDSGMPKDRFSAEMPDATLATLKIQPSEPRDSAVYFCASGIDTGTGALRFSYNEQFFGPGTRLTVL.

The chain combines TRBV19 with TRBJ1-1; unclear D gene. Per the germline V gene, CDR1 is LNHDA and CDR2 is SQIVND (reference sequence). V dropped 3 bases and J dropped 0 bases, with 14 bases sitting between them. The CDR3 spans 16 residues. The CDR3 DNA follows: TGTGCCAGTAGTATCCACACCGATCGGTTGAACACTGAAGCTTTCTTT. It encodes CASSIHTDRLNTEAFF. Full variable domain (outside the CDR3, taken from reference TRBV19 and TRBJ1-1): DGGITQSPKYLFRKEGQNVTLSCEQNLNHDAMYWYRQDPGQGLRLIYYSQIVNDFQKGDIAEGYSVSREKKESFPLTVTSAQKNPTAFYLCASSIHTDRLNTEAFFGQGTRLTVV.

This sequence joins TRBV4-3 and TRBJ2-2, with D perhaps TRBD1 (6 bases). CDR3 length: 14 amino acids. Trimming shortened V by 4 bases and J by 6 bases, and 12 bases separated the two germline ends. CDR1 and CDR2 (germline): LGHNA, YSLEER. In DNA, the CDR3 is TGCGCCAGCAGCCGAAACAGGGCAGCCGGGGAGCTGTTTTTT. Translated, it gives CASSRNRAAGELFF.

The CDR3 sequence is CASGRRGGSGETQYF. The CDR3 nucleotides are TGCGCCAGCGGGAGAAGAGGGGGCTCCGGGGAGACCCAGTACTTC. V is TRBV5-1 and J is TRBJ2-5; TRBD1 aligns across 7 bases. After removal of 7 bases from V and 5 bases from J, the junction contained 14 bases not matched to a gene. The germline V gene has CDR1 SGHRS and CDR2 YFSETQ. The CDR3 is 15 amino acids.